These 9 T cell receptor beta chains originate from one sample sequenced in a study of shared clonotypes between healthy human individuals. Profiling relied on immunoSEQ multiplex PCR, and the TCRdb table lists in-frame clones only, not all of them. Among 2 million to 2.5 million clones listed, 85% to 95% were seen once. The sequenced material came from naive CD4+ T cells sorted from blood. This sample's subset: CD45RA+ positively selected. All receptors derive from a man aged 18 to 29 in good health.

With regard to this clone: The same CDR3 also results from other DNA sequences found in this sample. The chain couples TRBV28 to TRBJ2-7; 8 positions agree with TRBD2. The germline gives CDR1 MDHEN, CDR2 SYDVKM. This CDR3 is built from 12 residues. With 6 bases clipped from V and 3 bases from J, the junction kept 1 base outside the gene matches. The CDR3 spells CASSLAGYEQYF. The CDR3 DNA reads TGTGCCAGCAGCCTAGCGGGCTACGAGCAGTACTTC.

Here the CDR3 DNA reads TGTGCCAGCACCATCGAAGTGGCCAGTTACAATGAGCAGTTCTTC. Its protein product is CASTIEVASYNEQFF. The gene calls are TRBV7-2 and TRBJ2-1; no clear D. V lost 7 bases, J lost 4 bases, and 17 bases lay in between. The CDR3 totals 15 residues. Germline values: CDR1 SGHTA, CDR2 FQGNSA.

This clone was picked up one time. V is TRBV6-5 and J is TRBJ1-2; perhaps TRBD1 as D (5 bases). The V end lost 6 bases, the J end lost 1 base, and 12 bases lay between the germline ends. This CDR3 has 14 amino acids. CDR1 is MNHEY and CDR2 is SVGAGI in the germline V gene. Here the CDR3 reads CASRPGPNNYGYTF. In DNA form, the CDR3 reads TGTGCCAGCAGGCCGGGGCCCAATAACTATGGCTACACCTTC.

The rearrangement joins TRBV11-2 to TRBJ2-1; D is undetermined. Germline lookup yields CDR1 SGHAT and CDR2 FQNNGV. This CDR3 has 12 amino acids. Trimming left V 11 bases short and J 4 bases short, with 12 bases between. CDR3 in amino acids: CASARLYNEQFF. In nucleotides, the CDR3 is TGTGCCTCGGCCCGGCTGTACAATGAGCAGTTCTTC.

V gene TRBV6-1 combines with J gene TRBJ1-3; D remains ambiguous. There are 14 residues in the CDR3. V dropped 2 bases and J dropped 1 base, with 6 bases sitting between them. Germline CDR1 and CDR2: MNHNS and SASEGT. CDR3 sequence reads: CASSELGSGNTIYF. Here the CDR3 DNA reads TGTGCCAGCAGTGAATTAGGTTCTGGAAACACCATATATTTT.

The chain recombines TRBV6-6 with TRBJ2-7; 12 nucleotides align to TRBD2. Trimming at V came to 4 bases and at J to 5 bases, leaving 9 bases not matched to a gene. CDR3 size: 16 residues. Germline CDR1 MNHNY, CDR2 SVGAGI (reference sequence). The CDR3: CASSSPRTSGDHEQYF. DNA of the CDR3: TGTGCCAGCAGTTCGCCGCGGACTAGCGGGGACCACGAGCAGTACTTC.

This clone occurred once. This chain joins TRBV7-3 and TRBJ1-2, with a weak D call TRBD1 (6 bases). Germline CDR1 and CDR2: SGHTA and FQGTGA. The CDR3 is 15 amino acids. The ends were cut back, 5 bases at V and 6 bases at J, with 19 bases in the middle. The CDR3, as DNA: TGTGCCAGCAGCCCCCGCCCGGGGGGCGCGGATGGCTACACCTTC. It specifies CASSPRPGGADGYTF.

The rearrangement joins TRBV7-2 to TRBJ1-6; perhaps TRBD1 as D (6 bases). Germline CDR1 reads SGHTA; CDR2 reads FQGNSA. V lost 0 bases, J lost 10 bases, and 7 bases lay in between. This CDR3 contains 13 residues. This CDR3 is CASSLATGSPLHF. In DNA, the CDR3 is TGTGCCAGCAGCTTAGCTACAGGGTCACCCCTCCACTTT.

The chain joins TRBV6-6 to TRBJ2-1; D is possibly TRBD2 (6 bases). Between the trimmed V and J ends, which lost 2 bases and 6 bases, there was a span of 14 bases. This CDR3 is built from 15 residues. In germline, CDR1 is MNHNY, CDR2 SVGAGI (reference sequence). This CDR3 is CASSYRDSKVNEQFF. CDR3 coding DNA: TGTGCCAGCAGTTACAGGGACTCTAAAGTCAATGAGCAGTTCTTC.